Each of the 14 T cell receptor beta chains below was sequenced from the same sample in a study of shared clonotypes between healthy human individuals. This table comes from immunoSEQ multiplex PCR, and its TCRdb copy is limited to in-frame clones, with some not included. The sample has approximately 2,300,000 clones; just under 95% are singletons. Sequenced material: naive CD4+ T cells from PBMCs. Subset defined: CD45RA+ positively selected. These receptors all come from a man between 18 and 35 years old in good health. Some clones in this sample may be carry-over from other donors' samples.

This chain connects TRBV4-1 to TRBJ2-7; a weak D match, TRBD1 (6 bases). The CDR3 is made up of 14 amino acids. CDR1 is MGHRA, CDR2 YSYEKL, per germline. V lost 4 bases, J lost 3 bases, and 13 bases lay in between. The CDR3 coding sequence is TGCGCCAGCAGCCGGACAGTATCCTACTACGAGCAGTACTTC. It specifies CASSRTVSYYEQYF.

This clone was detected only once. CDR3 sequence (DNA): TGTGCCAGCAGCATAGGTCAGGGCAGGGTCGAGCAGTACTTC. Translated: CASSIGQGRVEQYF. This chain uses TRBV11-2 with TRBJ2-7; D is perhaps TRBD1 (5 bases). Trimming shortened V by 5 bases and J by 6 bases, and 17 bases separated the two germline ends. The CDR3 has 14 amino acids. CDR1 is SGHAT, CDR2 FQNNGV, per germline. Combining the CDR3 with reference TRBV11-2 and TRBJ2-7 gives the whole variable domain EAGVAQSPRYKIIEKRQSVAFWCNPISGHATLYWYQQILGQGPKLLIQFQNNGVVDDSQLPKDRFSAERLKGVDSTLKIQPAKLEDSAVYLCASSIGQGRVEQYFGPGTRLTVT.

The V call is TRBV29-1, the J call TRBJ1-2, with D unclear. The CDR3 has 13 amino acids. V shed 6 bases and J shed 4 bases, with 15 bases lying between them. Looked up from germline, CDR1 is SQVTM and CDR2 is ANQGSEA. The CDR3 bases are TGCAGCGTCGCGACGGAGAGCGGCTATGGCTACACCTTC. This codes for CSVATESGYGYTF.

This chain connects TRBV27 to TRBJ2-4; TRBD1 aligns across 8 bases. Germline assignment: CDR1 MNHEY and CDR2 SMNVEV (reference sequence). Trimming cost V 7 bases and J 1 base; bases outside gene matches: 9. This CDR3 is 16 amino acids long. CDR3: CASISLRDRAKNIQYF. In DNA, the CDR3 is TGTGCCAGCATCTCCCTCCGGGACAGGGCCAAAAACATTCAGTACTTC.

DNA for the CDR3: TGTGCCAGCAGTTCTCCCGCGGGAGGCGGGGAGACCCAGTACTTC. It translates to CASSSPAGGGETQYF. The chain has TRBV28 and TRBJ2-5; TRBD2 aligns across 8 bases. This CDR3 region has 15 residues. Germline CDR1 is MDHEN and CDR2 is SYDVKM. V shed 4 bases and J 5 bases; nucleotides not matched to a gene: 9.

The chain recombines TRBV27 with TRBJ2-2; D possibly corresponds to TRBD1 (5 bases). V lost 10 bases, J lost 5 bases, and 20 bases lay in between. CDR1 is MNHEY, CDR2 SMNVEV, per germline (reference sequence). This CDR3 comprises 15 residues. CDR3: CATMHRQGWTGELFF. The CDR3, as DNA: TGTGCCACCATGCACCGGCAGGGATGGACCGGGGAGCTGTTTTTT.

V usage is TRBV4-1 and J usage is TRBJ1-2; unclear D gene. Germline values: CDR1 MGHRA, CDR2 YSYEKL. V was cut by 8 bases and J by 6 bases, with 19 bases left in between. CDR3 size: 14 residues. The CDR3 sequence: CASGRHSEADGYTF. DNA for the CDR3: TGCGCCAGCGGACGACATAGTGAGGCAGATGGCTACACCTTC.

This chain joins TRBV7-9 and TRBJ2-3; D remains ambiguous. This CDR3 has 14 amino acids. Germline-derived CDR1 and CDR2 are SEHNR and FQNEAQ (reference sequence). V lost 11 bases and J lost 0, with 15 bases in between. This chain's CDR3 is CAFRGLRSTDTQYF. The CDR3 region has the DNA TGTGCCTTCCGTGGGCTGCGTAGCACAGATACGCAGTATTTT.

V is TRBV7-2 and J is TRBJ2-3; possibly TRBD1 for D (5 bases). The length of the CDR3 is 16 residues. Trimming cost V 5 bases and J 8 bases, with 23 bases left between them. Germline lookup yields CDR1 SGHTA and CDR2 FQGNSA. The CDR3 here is CASSGRAGFVLATQYF. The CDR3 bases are TGTGCCAGCAGCGGCCGGGCAGGGTTCGTTTTGGCTACGCAGTATTTT.

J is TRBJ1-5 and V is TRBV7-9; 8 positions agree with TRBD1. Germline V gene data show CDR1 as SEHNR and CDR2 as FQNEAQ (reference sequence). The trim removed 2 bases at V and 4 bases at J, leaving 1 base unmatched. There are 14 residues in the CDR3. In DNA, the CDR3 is TGTGCCAGCAGCTTATGGACAGGGAATCAGCCCCAGCATTTT. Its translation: CASSLWTGNQPQHF.

The CDR3 DNA follows: TGTGCCAGCAGTTATTGGGCTACATTCGGACAGCCACCTAAAAACATTCAGTACTTC. Translation: CASSYWATFGQPPKNIQYF. This sequence joins TRBV6-9 and TRBJ2-4; possible D gene TRBD1, 6 bases. V lost 1 base and J lost 4, with 23 bases in between. Germline values: CDR1 MNHGY, CDR2 SVAAGI. This CDR3 comprises 19 residues.

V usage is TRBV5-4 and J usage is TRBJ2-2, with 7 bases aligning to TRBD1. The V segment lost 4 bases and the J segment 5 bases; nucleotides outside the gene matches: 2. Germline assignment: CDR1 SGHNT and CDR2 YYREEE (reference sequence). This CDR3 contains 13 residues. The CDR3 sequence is CASSEQGTGELFF. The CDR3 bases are TGTGCCAGCAGCGAACAGGGGACCGGGGAGCTGTTTTTT.

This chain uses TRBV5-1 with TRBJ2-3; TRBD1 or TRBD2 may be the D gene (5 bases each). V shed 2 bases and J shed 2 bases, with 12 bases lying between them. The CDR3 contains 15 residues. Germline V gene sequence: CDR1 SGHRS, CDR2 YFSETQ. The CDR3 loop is CASSFHRTLTDTQYF. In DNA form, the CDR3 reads TGCGCCAGCAGCTTCCACAGGACTCTCACAGATACGCAGTATTTT.

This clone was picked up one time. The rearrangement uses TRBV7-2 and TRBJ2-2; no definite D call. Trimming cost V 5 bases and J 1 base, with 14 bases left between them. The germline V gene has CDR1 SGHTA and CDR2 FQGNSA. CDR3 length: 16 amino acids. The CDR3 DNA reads TGTGCCAGCAGCCCGATGGGTGGAAGGAACACCGGGGAGCTGTTTTTT. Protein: CASSPMGGRNTGELFF.